These 26 T cell receptor beta chains were all obtained from the same sample, sequenced in a study of T cells after yellow fever vaccination. TCRdb recomputed calls from the 5' RACE reads with MiXCR, one row per CDR3 protein. Of 350,000 to 450,000 distinct CDR3 sequences in the sample, 6.2% are singletons; the top ten hold roughly 15%. Specimen: PBMCs, collected 5 days after the yellow fever booster vaccination. The receptors stem from a man younger than 45 who received the YFV17D yellow fever vaccine.

This clonotype was seen repeatedly, ten times or more. V and J are TRBV12-3 or TRBV12-4 and TRBJ2-3; possibly TRBD2 for D (7 bases). CDR3 length equals 11 residues. Trimming cost V 6 bases and J 10 bases, with 11 bases left between them. As DNA, the CDR3 is TGTGCCAGCAGGGAGGGGGGGCCGCAGTATTTT. As protein: CASREGGPQYF.

The genes are TRBV15 and TRBJ2-1, with 8 bases identical to TRBD2. The CDR3 extends over 15 amino acids. Trimming at V came to 0 bases and at J to 9 bases, leaving 7 bases not matched to a gene. CDR1 and CDR2 from the germline V gene are LNHNV and YYDKDF (reference sequence). The CDR3 coding sequence is TGTGCCACCAGCAGAGAACTAGCGGCCCATTTTGAGCAGTTCTTC. Protein: CATSRELAAHFEQFF.

This clonotype was recorded many times. The CDR3 ends on some other residue instead of the conserved phenylalanine or tryptophan, so this is likely a read error. The CDR3 loop is CASRTAYNEQFL. In nucleotides, the CDR3 is TGTGCCAGCCGGACAGCGTACAATGAGCAGTTCCTC. The chain employs TRBV12-3 or TRBV12-4 and TRBJ2-1, with a weak D call TRBD1 (6 bases). With 8 bases removed from V and 4 bases from J, the gap between germline ends came to 9 bases. The CDR3 has 12 amino acids.

Only a few counts were recorded for this clonotype. The rearrangement uses TRBV7-2 and TRBJ2-5; D is uncertain. The germline gives CDR1 SGHTA, CDR2 FQGNSA. CDR3 size: 12 residues. Trimming took 5 bases from V and 1 from J, leaving 5 bases between them. CDR3 amino acids: CASSPVQETQYF. Written as DNA, the CDR3 is TGTGCCAGCAGCCCGGTCCAAGAGACCCAGTACTTC. Combining the CDR3 with reference TRBV7-2 and TRBJ2-5 gives the whole variable domain GAGVSQSPSNKVTEKGKDVELRCDPISGHTALYWYRQSLGQGLEFLIYFQGNSAPDKSGLPSDRFSAERTGGSVSTLTIQRTQQEDSAVYLCASSPVQETQYFGPGTRLLVL.

This clonotype was seen a handful of times. The chain recombines TRBV2 with TRBJ1-4; TRBD1 is a possible D gene (5 bases). Germline V gives CDR1 SNHLY, CDR2 FYNNEI. V was cut by 6 bases and J by 7 bases, with 12 bases left in between. This CDR3 contains 13 residues. The CDR3 reads CASSGTGPEKLFF. CDR3 in DNA: TGTGCCAGCAGCGGAACAGGACCTGAAAAACTGTTTTTT.

In DNA, the CDR3 is TGTGCCAGCAGCCCCTTGGGCCCAGACGCAGATACGCAGTATTTT. Translated: CASSPLGPDADTQYF. The chain recombines TRBV7-9 with TRBJ2-3; D is uncertain. V was cut by 5 bases and J by 4 bases, with 16 bases left in between. From germline, CDR1 is SEHNR and CDR2 FQNEAQ (reference sequence). The CDR3 is 15 amino acids.

This clonotype was recorded many times. J is TRBJ2-1 and V is TRBV14; no clear D gene. Germline CDR1 SGHDN, CDR2 FVKESK. This CDR3 comprises 13 residues. V was clipped by 6 bases and J by 8 bases, with 14 bases between them. Here the CDR3 reads CASSPFPGDEQFF. CDR3 in DNA: TGTGCCAGCAGTCCCTTCCCGGGCGATGAGCAGTTCTTC.

The J gene is TRBJ2-1, the V gene TRBV30; 10 bases line up with TRBD2. This CDR3 has 14 amino acids. CDR1 and CDR2 from the germline V gene are GTSNPN and SVGIG (reference sequence). V lost 2 bases, J lost 8 bases, and 6 bases stayed unmatched. The CDR3, as DNA: TGTGCCTGGAGTTTAGGGCTAGCGGGGGATGAGCAGTTCTTC. It specifies CAWSLGLAGDEQFF.

In DNA, the CDR3 is TGTGCCAGCAGTTTGAGAACGCGGACTAGCGGGGCCGGCCGGGAGACCCAGTACTTC. Translated, it gives CASSLRTRTSGAGRETQYF. The rearrangement joins TRBV12-3 or TRBV12-4 to TRBJ2-5, with 12 positions matching TRBD2. The CDR3 consists of 19 residues. Trimming cost V 3 bases and J 5 bases; bases outside gene matches: 16.

V and J are TRBV27 and TRBJ2-7, with 8 bases lining up with TRBD1. The CDR3 extends over 13 amino acids. Germline lookup yields CDR1 MNHEY and CDR2 SMNVEV (reference sequence). J lost 5 bases, V lost 5 bases, and 5 bases had no gene match. CDR3 coding DNA: TGTGCCAGCAGTCCGGGACAGGTTGACGAGCAGTACTTC. This sequence encodes CASSPGQVDEQYF.

Ten or more counts support this clonotype. The chain joins TRBV24-1 to TRBJ1-2, with D uncertain. Germline CDR1 KGHDR, CDR2 SFDVKD. Between the trimmed V and J ends, which lost 5 bases and 8 bases, there was a span of 14 bases. The CDR3 is 13 amino acids. In DNA, the CDR3 is TGTGCCACCAGTGGGCCGGCCAAGTACGGCTACACCTTC. Translation: CATSGPAKYGYTF.

J is TRBJ2-7 and V is TRBV7-8; maybe TRBD2 (6 bases). Trimming shortened V by 2 bases and J by 3 bases, and 11 bases separated the two germline ends. Germline loops: CDR1 SGHVS, CDR2 FQNEAQ. The CDR3 has 14 residues. CDR3 protein: CASSLIGRHYEQYF. Written as DNA, the CDR3 is TGTGCCAGCAGCTTAATCGGGAGACACTACGAGCAGTACTTC. Supplemented by reference TRBV7-8 and TRBJ2-7, the full variable domain reads GAGVSQSPRYKVAKRGQDVALRCDPISGHVSLFWYQQALGQGPEFLTYFQNEAQLDKSGLPSDRFFAERPEGSVSTLKIQRTQQEDSAVYLCASSLIGRHYEQYFGPGTRLTVT.

This clonotype was counted between two and nine times. In nucleotides, the CDR3 is TGTGCCAGCAGGGCGGGGCGGACTAGCACAGATACGCAGTATTTT. It codes for CASRAGRTSTDTQYF. This chain links TRBV12-3 or TRBV12-4 with TRBJ2-3; maybe TRBD2 (6 bases). The length of the CDR3 is 15 residues. Trimming took off 6 bases at V and 0 bases at J, with 13 bases between the two ends.

This clonotype came up a few times. The V call is TRBV29-1, the J call TRBJ1-5; possible D gene TRBD1, 5 bases. Germline assignment: CDR1 SQVTM and CDR2 ANQGSEA. V was cut by 4 bases and J by 4 bases, with 11 bases left in between. The CDR3 has 13 amino acids. The CDR3 protein is CSVASGGNQPQHF. In DNA, the CDR3 is TGCAGCGTTGCTAGTGGGGGTAATCAGCCCCAGCATTTT.

This clonotype showed up many times. This sequence joins TRBV2 and TRBJ2-1, with 10 bases that match TRBD2. Germline assignment: CDR1 SNHLY and CDR2 FYNNEI. V shed 9 bases and J 4 bases; nucleotides not matched to a gene: 3. The CDR3 totals 13 residues. CDR3 amino acids: CARASGSYNEQFF. The DNA of the CDR3 is TGTGCCAGAGCTAGCGGGAGTTACAATGAGCAGTTCTTC.

The V gene is TRBV4-3, the J gene TRBJ2-4; the D gene could be TRBD1 or TRBD2 (5 bases each). Germline values: CDR1 LGHNA, CDR2 YSLEER. The V gene lost 2 bases and the J gene lost 0 bases, with 17 bases spanning the gap. The CDR3 length is 18 residues. CDR3 sequence: CASSQTPGSSVAKNIQYF. For the CDR3, the DNA is TGCGCCAGCAGCCAAACCCCAGGGAGCTCAGTAGCCAAAAACATTCAGTACTTC.

The gene calls are TRBV7-2 and TRBJ2-5; 10 bases match TRBD2. The length of the CDR3 is 14 residues. CDR1 SGHTA and CDR2 FQGNSA come from the germline V gene. V lost 5 bases to trimming and J lost 5 bases; unmatched junction nucleotides: 5. The CDR3 sequence is CASSPGLAIETQYF. For the CDR3, the DNA is TGTGCCAGCAGCCCGGGACTAGCGATCGAGACCCAGTACTTC. The variable domain in full, with the rest retrieved from reference TRBV7-2 and TRBJ2-5, is GAGVSQSPSNKVTEKGKDVELRCDPISGHTALYWYRQSLGQGLEFLIYFQGNSAPDKSGLPSDRFSAERTGGSVSTLTIQRTQQEDSAVYLCASSPGLAIETQYFGPGTRLLVL.

This clonotype was recorded a few times. As DNA, the CDR3 is TGTGCCAGCAGTTTATACCACAGCGGTAGCTCCTACAATGAGCAGTTCTTC. Translation: CASSLYHSGSSYNEQFF. The chain links TRBV27 to TRBJ2-1; D possibly corresponds to TRBD2 (5 bases). The V gene lost 1 base and the J gene lost 0 bases, with 13 bases spanning the gap. There are 17 residues in the CDR3. The germline gives CDR1 MNHEY, CDR2 SMNVEV (reference sequence).

At least ten counts were recorded for this clonotype. This chain connects TRBV20-1 to TRBJ2-3; D is unresolved. The CDR3 covers 9 residues. Germline CDR1 DFQATT, CDR2 SNEGSKA (reference sequence). Trimming removed 7 bases from V and 8 bases from J, with 7 bases in between. The DNA for the CDR3 is TGCAGTGTTGGAGTTACGCAGTATTTT. It codes for CSVGVTQYF.

There are many counts of this clonotype. The chain recombines TRBV25-1 with TRBJ2-2, with TRBD2 identical over 7 bases. Germline loops: CDR1 MGHDK, CDR2 SYGVNS. Trimming cost V 3 bases and J 6 bases; bases outside gene matches: 13. This CDR3 region has 17 residues. This CDR3 reads CASSDVPGREGAGELFF. The CDR3 DNA sequence: TGTGCCAGCAGTGACGTCCCGGGGAGGGAAGGCGCCGGGGAGCTGTTTTTT.

The J gene is TRBJ1-6, the V gene TRBV20-1; D is perhaps TRBD1 (5 bases). Germline V lookup: CDR1 DFQATT, CDR2 SNEGSKA (reference sequence). The CDR3 has 13 amino acids. Deletions cut 4 bases from V and 9 bases from J, with 13 bases between. Written as DNA, the CDR3 is TGCAGTGCTACGGGGCAAAACCTTTCACCCCTCCACTTT. Amino acids: CSATGQNLSPLHF.

This chain links TRBV4-3 with TRBJ2-7; 8 bases match TRBD2. The germline V gene encodes CDR1 LGHNA and CDR2 YSLEER. V lost 2 bases to trimming and J lost 6 bases; unmatched junction nucleotides: 6. CDR3 length: 14 residues. CDR3 residues: CASSQSGSGGEQYF. Written as DNA, the CDR3 is TGCGCCAGCAGCCAATCTGGGAGCGGGGGCGAGCAGTACTTC.

This clonotype has ten or more counts. The chain carries TRBV6-2 or TRBV6-3 and TRBJ2-7; D uncertain. This CDR3 comprises 11 residues. With 2 bases removed from V and 4 bases from J, the gap between germline ends came to 3 bases. Germline values: CDR1 MNHEY, CDR2 SVGEGT. CDR3 nucleotide sequence: TGTGCCAGCAGTTACACATACGAGCAGTACTTC. Its translation is CASSYTYEQYF.

This clonotype was recorded at least ten times. The chain joins TRBV30 to TRBJ2-2; 9 bases align to TRBD1. The junction had 11 bases not matched to a gene; V was cut back by 2 bases and J by 4 bases. Germline V CDR1 and CDR2: GTSNPN, SVGIG (reference sequence). CDR3 size: 17 residues. CDR3 DNA: TGTGCCTGGAGTATTACCGCCGGGACAGGGCGCACCGGGGAGCTGTTTTTT. Protein: CAWSITAGTGRTGELFF.

This clonotype came up a few times. This chain joins TRBV6-2 or TRBV6-3 and TRBJ2-5; 7 nucleotides agree with TRBD1. Germline values: CDR1 MNHEY, CDR2 SVGEGT. Trimming removed 6 bases from V and 0 bases from J; junction bases left unmatched: 10. This CDR3 is built from 16 residues. The CDR3 loop reads CASSPWTGLYQETQYF. Here the CDR3 DNA reads TGTGCCAGCAGCCCTTGGACAGGCCTTTACCAAGAGACCCAGTACTTC.

This clonotype came up a few times. V and J are TRBV7-9 and TRBJ2-2; D unresolved. CDR1 and CDR2 from the germline V gene are SEHNR and FQNEAQ (reference sequence). V lost 7 bases to trimming and J lost 5 bases, with 17 bases between them. This CDR3 contains 15 residues. The CDR3 reads CASTPSGLGTGELFF. DNA for the CDR3: TGTGCCAGCACCCCGTCCGGCCTCGGGACCGGGGAGCTGTTTTTT.